This T cell receptor (beta chain) was profiled in a study of cytomegalovirus exposure and HLA in healthy donors. For the study at large: A later analysis reported the 120 or so validation repertoires used the same platform as the 666 first-cohort repertoires.

The repertoire was sequenced with immunoSEQ multiplex PCR; TCRdb's copy has only in-frame clones and lacks some. The profile shows some 84,000 clones, about nine tenths of them singletons. The CDR3 has 17 amino acids. Germline CDR1 and CDR2: LNHDA and SQIVND (reference sequence). V gave up 6 bases and J gave up 4 bases; unmatched junction bases: 12. The clonotype comes from a man aged 25-45 years in good health and CMV-seronegative. The V and J genes are TRBV19 and TRBJ1-5; 10 nucleotides align to TRBD1. Sequenced sample: PBMCs. CDR3 protein: CASSKGQGGFINQPQHF. CDR3 sequence (DNA): TGTGCCAGTAGCAAAGGACAGGGGGGTTTTATTAATCAGCCCCAGCATTTT.